This T cell receptor (beta chain) was recorded in a study of blood T cell repertoires in COVID-19 (dated by TCRdb to the early 2020s). Notes on the research overall: The collaborator samples originated in the United States, Italy and Spain and spanned the acute and convalescent phases of COVID-19. HLA class I and class II types, where available, came from metadata supplied by the sample provider rather than from assay-based typing. Nearly every sample came with metadata listing a de-identified subject ID, COVID-19 status, age in years and sex. The material from the prospective study consisted of cDNA or gDNA derived from T cells, B-cell-depleted T cells, or PBMCs. A freely available public database, intended as a resource for researchers studying the immune response to SARS-CoV-2, is where the repertoires were released. Samples came from the ongoing ImmuneRACE study (first 160 participants) plus 1,254 subjects from 6 global collaborators. Subjects who had been exposed to COVID-19, were actively infected with it, or had recovered from it provided the deeply sampled blood TCRbeta repertoires that made up the dataset. Overall results and qualifications from the work: How much clinical and demographic metadata was included differed by source and by participant, and the metadata was provided uncurated.

In regard to this clone: Its recognized antigen is unknown. Base qualities were left out, and no much larger clone turns up one base away.

Taken from the germline V gene (reference sequence), the CDR1 and CDR2 loops are PRHDT and FYEKMQ. V is reduced by 3 bases and J by 5 bases, leaving a spacing of 5 bases between them. Spanning cysteine to phenylalanine, the CDR3 consists of 12 amino acids. The read is trimmed to its CDR3 DNA, 36 bases read in frame from base 1. TCRbeta CDR3 regions were amplified from genomic DNA by means of the immunoSEQ Assay, a bias-controlled multiplex PCR. The study's own analysis went as follows. The number of nucleated cells in each sample was estimated by amplification of reference gene primers within the assay. To quantify the absolute abundance of each unique TCRbeta CDR3 rearrangement, sequence reads were collapsed and filtered. For each sample, productive Simpson clonality was calculated by taking the square root of Simpson's diversity index across productive rearrangements. TCRdb took this table from immuneACCESS and kept in-frame rearrangements with V and J called. Such tables lack part of the clones; where checked against another copy, unresolved V genes explain under half of the gap, and the rest is unexplained. V, J and clone size derive from that table, while D and trimming were established from the DNA sequence. In this sample the table shows 64,000 or so clones, 82% of which occur a single time. The leading ten clones occupy over 10% of the sample.

Each collaborating institution followed its own protocols to collect whole blood in K2EDTA tubes. For TCRbeta analysis, collaborator samples were shipped as frozen whole blood, as isolated PBMCs, or as DNA extracted from either sample type. Material for sequencing was peripheral blood. The chain couples TRBV13 to TRBJ1-5, with the D gene not confidently named. This receptor was taken from a human donor in a cohort sampled during active COVID-19. The CDR3: CASSLRDQPQHF. The DNA sequence is TGTGCCAGCAGCTTGCGGGATCAGCCCCAGCATTTT.